The T cell receptor beta chain described here comes from a study of graft-versus-host responses after intestinal transplantation (dated by TCRdb to about 2021). With respect to the entire study: The transplants that recipients got were multivisceral, liver-intestinal, or isolated intestinal. Every recipient was given anti-thymocyte globulin induction, then maintenance tacrolimus and steroids for around three years. After intestinal transplantation, graft-versus-host and host-versus-graft alloreactive T cell clones in the graft, circulation and bone marrow were tracked using bulk TCR-beta CDR3 sequencing. To identify alloreactive clones, pre-transplant mixed lymphocyte reaction products were sequenced and compared with unstimulated pre-transplant donor and recipient T cells. The cohort enrolled about two dozen intestinal transplant recipients including one retransplant, and a few patients lacking pretransplant specimens were excluded. Donor T cell macrochimerism was defined as a peak of at least 4% donor T cells among recipient peripheral blood mononuclear cells. Rather than being sequenced by the commercial service, samples from a few later patients were sequenced in-house on an Illumina MiSeq and processed with MiXCR.

This clone was picked up one time. Its antigen is still unknown. Base qualities were left out, and no much larger clone turns up one base away. Via the germline V gene (reference sequence), CDR1 is LNHDA and CDR2 SQIVND. The CDR3 runs 16 residues from the cysteine to the phenylalanine. Only CDR3 DNA is held: 48 bases, read in frame from base 1. The junction carries 16 bases between V and J, which are trimmed by 5 bases and 2 bases respectively. Beyond this particular receptor, the publication reports: In patients with donor T cell macrochimerism, the allografts had high GvH to HvG T cell clonal ratios. GvH clones were detected in recipient bone marrow, and some of these GvH clones were observed earlier in ileal mucosa or blood, consistent with an intestinal mucosal origin. Conclusions were limited by the relatively low number and heterogeneity of intestinal transplant patients. Peak levels of circulating GvH clones were associated with declines in HvG clones early after transplant.

The library was made by the immunoSEQ multiplex PCR assay. For most patients, genomic DNA was isolated with the Qiagen DNeasy Blood and Tissue Kit and shipped frozen to Adaptive Biotechnologies for TCR sequencing. High-throughput TCR-beta CDR3 sequencing of genomic DNA from most patients was performed by Adaptive Biotechnologies. The authors' pipeline ran thus. Adaptive's ImmunoSEQ software was the source of the TCR sequencing data for fewer than 20 patients, while a few other patients were processed with MiXCR and VDJtools. CD4 versus CD8 sorting errors were corrected by removing sequences found in both subsets at a frequency ratio below 5:1. CDR3 nucleotide sequences shared between donor and recipient were removed because their origin could not be assigned. At least 2-fold expansion over unstimulated cells and a minimum CFSE-low frequency of 0.002% (template counts) or 0.001% (read counts) were required for clones to be classified as alloreactive. Clones detected in sequenced pre-transplant spleen, lymph node, or MLR CFSE-low populations of the donor or recipient were defined as mappable. Cumulative frequency of alloreactive clones was calculated as a percentage of all sequences weighted by copy number. TCRdb provides this immuneACCESS table in a form limited to in-frame rearrangements. Some clones are lacking; in checked studies, under half of them reflect an unresolved V gene, and why the rest are absent is not known. The V and J calls and clone size come from that table; D and trimming were worked out from the DNA. Present in this sample are over 85,000 clones, roughly 93% of which were seen just once. The ten largest clonotypes hold more than 0.15% of the sample.

In light of the paper, this sample's time point label describes: cells obtained before transplantation from donor or recipient. CD3+CD4+ and CD3+CD8+ populations were FACS-sorted from unstimulated pre-transplant donor and recipient cells taken from spleen or lymph nodes. Specimen: unstimulated CD4+ T cells sorted from spleen or lymph node cells, collected before transplant. The chain links TRBV19 with TRBJ1-5, and possibly TRBD1, on 5 matching bases. This clonotype was sampled from a human donor who was the organ donor for an intestinal transplant. Here is the DNA: TGTGCCAGTAGTTTTTCACGGGGCAGGGGCAATCAGCCCCAGCATTTT. Its protein reads: CASSFSRGRGNQPQHF.